This T cell receptor beta chain was documented in a study of relationships among human T cell subsets. The germline V gene has CDR1 LGHNA and CDR2 YNFKEQ. The V end was cut by 4 bases, the J end by 1 base, with 22 bases between. The CDR3 loop spans 18 amino acids. After negative selection with anti-CD4 multisort beads, CD8+ T cells were positively selected with anti-CD8 beads. Regarding the study as a whole: Many CDR3s were shared across Th1, Th2 and regulatory subsets.

From mRNA, alpha and beta CDR3 regions were amplified using semiquantitative ARM-PCR. Exponential amplification used communal superprimers after tagged nested gene-specific primers in ARM-PCR. Exonuclease cleared nested primers, then first-round products were reamplified. Via MiXCR, TCRdb re-called the multiplex PCR reads, giving one row per CDR3 protein. The table records roughly 5,000 distinct CDR3 sequences, 50% to 65% of them present only once. With regard to this clonotype: Its antigen is still unknown.

This chain links TRBV4-2 with TRBJ1-1; a possible D gene is TRBD1 (6 bases). Sequenced material: CD8+ T cells sorted from blood. This receptor was obtained from a man between 40 and 49 years old in good health. The CDR3 reads CASSRHSYREEGNTEAFF. For the CDR3, the DNA is TGTGCCAGCAGCCGGCATTCGTACAGGGAGGAAGGGAACACTGAAGCTTTCTTT.